The clone carrying this T cell receptor beta chain is termed medium-sized. The antigen is unknown. This specimen belongs to a study of STAT5B mutations in CD4+ large granular lymphocyte leukemia. Broader study findings: Compared with healthy controls (2/35), patient top clones favored TRBV06 (8/27).

Deletions cut 7 bases from V and 7 bases from J, with 5 bases between. The CDR3 covers 10 residues. Germline V lookup: CDR1 LNHDA, CDR2 SQIVND (reference sequence). Profiled with immunoSEQ multiplex PCR; TCRdb holds only in-frame clones, not every one. The data show around 32,000 clones, 78% seen once. The source material was CD4+ T cells from blood buffy coats. This sequence was found in a human donor in good health. The chain combines TRBV19 with TRBJ1-5, with D unresolved. CDR3 in DNA: TGTGCCAGTAATTCGCAGCCCCAGCATTTT. Translation: CASNSQPQHF.